The 2 T cell receptor beta chains below all came from one sample that was sequenced in a study of beta chain features in type 1 diabetes. Study results and limitations: All four CD4+ subsets of Type 1 diabetes patients contained TCRB CDR3s that were moderately but significantly shorter.

These receptors have no known antigen. The whole isolated RNA underwent reverse transcription, so sequencing captured expressed TCRB transcripts. Some clones are missing from TCRdb's copy, which holds only in-frame ones; the method was immunoSEQ multiplex PCR. The repertoire has around 690,000 clones, around 12% of them found once; the top ten carry 0.095% to 0.15%. The sequenced sample consisted of naive CD4+ T cells from blood. These receptors all stem from a man between 25 and 39 years old with type 1 diabetes.

The rearrangement uses TRBV19 and TRBJ2-1; 11 bases fit TRBD2. The CDR3 contains 15 residues. J lost 9 bases, V lost 5 bases, and 9 bases had no gene match. CDR1 is LNHDA, CDR2 SQIVND, per germline (reference sequence). As DNA, the CDR3 is TGTGCCAGTAGTCCGGGGACTAGCGGTACGGGTGAGCAGTTCTTC. Amino acids: CASSPGTSGTGEQFF.

The V and J genes are TRBV7-2 and TRBJ2-3; TRBD1 aligns across 7 bases. Germline CDR1 and CDR2: SGHTA and FQGNSA. The CDR3 is 14 amino acids. Germline trimming cut 5 bases from V and 6 bases from J; bases unmatched to any gene: 8. Here the CDR3 DNA reads TGTGCCAGCAGCGTAGGGGGCCCCGCTGATACGCAGTATTTT. This sequence encodes CASSVGGPADTQYF.